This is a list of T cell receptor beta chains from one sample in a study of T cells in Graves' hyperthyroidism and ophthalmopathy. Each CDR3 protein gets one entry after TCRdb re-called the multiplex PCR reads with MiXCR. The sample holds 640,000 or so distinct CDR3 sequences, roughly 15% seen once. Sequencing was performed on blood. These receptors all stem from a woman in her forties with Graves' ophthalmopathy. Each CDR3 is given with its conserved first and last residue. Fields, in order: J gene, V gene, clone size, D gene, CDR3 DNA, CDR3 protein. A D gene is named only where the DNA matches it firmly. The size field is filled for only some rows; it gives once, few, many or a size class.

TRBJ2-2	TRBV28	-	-	TGTGCCAGCAATTTTTGGAGCGTCGCGAACACCGGGGAGCTGTTTTTT	CASNFWSVANTGELFF
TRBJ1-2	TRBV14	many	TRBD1	TGTGCCAGCAGCCTGACAGGGAGGGATGGCTACACCTTC	CASSLTGRDGYTF
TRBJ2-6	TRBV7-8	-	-	TGTGCCAGCAGCTCGTTCTGGCCCTCTGGGGCCAACGTCCTGACTTTC	CASSSFWPSGANVLTF
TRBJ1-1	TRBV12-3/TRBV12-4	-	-	TGTGCCAGCAGACCTCCCGGGAATTATGAAGCTTTCTTT	CASRPPGNYEAFF
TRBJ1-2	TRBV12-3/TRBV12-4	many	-	TGTGCCAGCACCCCGGGCTATGGCTACACCTTC	CASTPGYGYTF
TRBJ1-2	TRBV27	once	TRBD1	TGTGCCAGCAGTGGGGGACAGGCGCTAGGTTATGGCTACACCTTC	CASSGGQALGYGYTF
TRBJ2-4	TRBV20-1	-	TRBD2	TGCAGTGCTAGTCGCCTAGCGGACATAGCCAAAAACATTCAGTACTTC	CSASRLADIAKNIQYF
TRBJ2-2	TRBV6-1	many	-	TGTGCCAGCACCCCTACAGGGAACACCGGGGAGCTGTTTTTT	CASTPTGNTGELFF
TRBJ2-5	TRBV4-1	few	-	TGCGCCAGCAGCCAAGATGTGGGGAAGGGTGAGACCCAGTACTTC	CASSQDVGKGETQYF
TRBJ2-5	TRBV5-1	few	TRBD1	TGCGCCAGCAGCTTGTCCCCGGGACAGGGGCAAGAGACCCAGTACTTC	CASSLSPGQGQETQYF
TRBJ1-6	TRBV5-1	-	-	TGCGCCAGCAGCACTGGACATCATCAAGGCAGTTCACCCCTCCACTTT	CASSTGHHQGSSPLHF
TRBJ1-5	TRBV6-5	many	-	TGTGCCAGCAGTTACTCGGTGAGCAGCAATCAGCCCCAGCATTTT	CASSYSVSSNQPQHF
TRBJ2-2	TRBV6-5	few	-	TGTGCCAGCAGTTTCTACCGAAACGGGGAGCTGTTTTTT	CASSFYRNGELFF
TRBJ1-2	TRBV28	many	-	TGTGCCAGCCGGGATCCGCCGATTGGGGCATATGGCTACACCTTC	CASRDPPIGAYGYTF
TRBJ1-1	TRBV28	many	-	TGTGCCAGCAGTTTCAGGGGTTCGGGGGAGAACACTGAAGCTTTCTTT	CASSFRGSGENTEAFF
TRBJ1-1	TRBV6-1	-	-	TGTGCCAGCAGGAAAACATCTCCCGCTGAAGCTTTCTTT	CASRKTSPAEAFF
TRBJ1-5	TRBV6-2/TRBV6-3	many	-	TGTGCCAGCAGTTACTGGCAGGGCGGGAGCAATCAGCCCCAGCATTTT	CASSYWQGGSNQPQHF
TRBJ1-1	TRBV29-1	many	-	TGCAGCGTTGAAGGGACAGCGAACACTGAAGCTTTCTTT	CSVEGTANTEAFF
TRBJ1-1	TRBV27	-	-	TGTGCCAGCAGTACCACCAATGGACAGTACACTGAAGCTTTCTTT	CASSTTNGQYTEAFF
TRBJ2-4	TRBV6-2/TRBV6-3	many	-	TGTGCCAGCAGTTACGGGACGACCAAAAACATTCAGTACTTC	CASSYGTTKNIQYF
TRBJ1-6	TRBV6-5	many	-	TGTGCCAGCAGTTACGAGGGCATTTCACCCCTCCACTTT	CASSYEGISPLHF
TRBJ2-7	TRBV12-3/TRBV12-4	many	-	TGTGCCAGCAGTGAGGGATTAAGGAACTACGAGCAGTACTTC	CASSEGLRNYEQYF
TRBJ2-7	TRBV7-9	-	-	TGTGCCAGCAGCTTCCAAGCCGAGCAGTACTTC	CASSFQAEQYF
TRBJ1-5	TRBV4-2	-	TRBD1	TGTGCCAGCAGCCAAGCGGACAGGGCGGACGATCAGCCCCAGCATTTT	CASSQADRADDQPQHF
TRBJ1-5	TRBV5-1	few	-	TGCGCCAGCAGCTTGTTTTGGGGGGCTGGTCAGCCCCAGCATTTT	CASSLFWGAGQPQHF
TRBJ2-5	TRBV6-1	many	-	TGTGCCAGCGTAATACGTTGGGGTTCGGGGACCCAGTACTTC	CASVIRWGSGTQYF
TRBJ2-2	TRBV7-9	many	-	TGTGCCAGCAGCTTAGGGTGGCCAAACACCGGGGAGCTGTTTTTT	CASSLGWPNTGELFF
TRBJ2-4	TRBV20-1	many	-	TGCAGGATTGGGGGGCCCAAAAACATTCAGTACTTC	CRIGGPKNIQYF
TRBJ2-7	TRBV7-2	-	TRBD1	TGTGCCAGCAGCTTAGCCGTCGGACAGGGGACGAGCGAGCAGTACTTC	CASSLAVGQGTSEQYF
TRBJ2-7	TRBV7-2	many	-	TGTGCCAGCAGCTTGGCTAGCCGAGCCTACGAGCAGTACTTC	CASSLASRAYEQYF
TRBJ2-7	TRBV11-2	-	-	TGTGCCAGCAGCTCGCCCCAGCGGAGCGAGCAGTACTTC	CASSSPQRSEQYF
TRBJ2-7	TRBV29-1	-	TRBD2	TGCAGCGTTCAACGGCTAGCGGGATCGGCCTACGAGCAGTACTTC	CSVQRLAGSAYEQYF